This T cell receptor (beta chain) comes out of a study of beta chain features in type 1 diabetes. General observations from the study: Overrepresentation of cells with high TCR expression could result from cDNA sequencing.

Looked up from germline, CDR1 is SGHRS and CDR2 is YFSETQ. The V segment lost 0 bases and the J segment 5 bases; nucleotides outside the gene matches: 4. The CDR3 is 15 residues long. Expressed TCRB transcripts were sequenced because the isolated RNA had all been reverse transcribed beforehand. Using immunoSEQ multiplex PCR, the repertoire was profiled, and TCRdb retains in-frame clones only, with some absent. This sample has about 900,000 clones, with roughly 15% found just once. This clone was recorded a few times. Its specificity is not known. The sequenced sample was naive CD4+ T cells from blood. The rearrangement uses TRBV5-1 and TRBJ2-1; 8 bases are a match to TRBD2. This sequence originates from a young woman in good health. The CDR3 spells CASSLVSGKNNEQFF. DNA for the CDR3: TGCGCCAGCAGCTTGGTTAGCGGGAAAAACAATGAGCAGTTCTTC.